The rows below give T cell receptor beta chains drawn from one sample of a study of CXCR3-negative and CXCR3-positive naive CD8 T cells. From its re-call of the 5' RACE reads, TCRdb lists each CDR3 protein once, without DNA. In total, the table holds some 100,000 distinct CDR3 sequences. The sample was naive CXCR3+ CD8+ T cells from blood. The origin of the receptors is a human donor in good health. Some clones in this sample may be carry-over from other donors' samples. CDR3s include the opening cysteine and the closing phenylalanine or tryptophan. The order of the fields is J gene, V gene, CDR3 protein.

>TRBJ2-7|TRBV12-3/TRBV12-4
CASSLSPGTYEQYF
>TRBJ1-2|TRBV4-1
CASGTGGGYTF
>TRBJ1-1|TRBV6-1
CASKTEMNTEAFF
>TRBJ2-2|TRBV29-1
CSVDFGTGGGTGELFF
>TRBJ2-7|TRBV27
CASSLRGTGYEQYF
>TRBJ2-7|TRBV5-1
CASSLGGSQGGDEQYF
>TRBJ2-7|TRBV11-3
CASSRGAEQYF
>TRBJ2-1|TRBV12-3/TRBV12-4
CASSPASGQGAYEQFF
>TRBJ1-1|TRBV12-3/TRBV12-4
CASTGVGTEAFF
>TRBJ2-1|TRBV28
CASSLGWGASSYNEQFF
>TRBJ2-1|TRBV13
CASRYTSSYNEQFF
>TRBJ2-3|TRBV7-9
CASSSLAGGSDTQYF
>TRBJ2-6|TRBV29-1
CSATTGYGANVLTF